The next 30 T cell receptor beta chains were all read from a single sample in a study of blood T cells in healthy people across ages. A J-beta primer mix and a sample-barcoded 5' primer were used in a second PCR of about 7 to 12 cycles. TCRdb passed the 5' RACE reads through MiXCR, listing each CDR3 protein once. The sample shows over 1.5 million distinct CDR3 sequences, 40% to 55% of them seen only once. Sequenced material: blood. These receptors originate from a woman in her 40s in good health.

The chain carries TRBV20-1 and TRBJ2-3, with D maybe TRBD1 (6 bases). Germline loops: CDR1 DFQATT, CDR2 SNEGSKA (reference sequence). The CDR3 covers 17 residues. Trimming stripped 3 bases from V and 4 bases from J, with 23 bases between. Written as DNA, the CDR3 is TGCAGTGCTAGCGGTAACGGGGACACTCGCATCCCAGATACGCAGTATTTT. Translated: CSASGNGDTRIPDTQYF.

This clonotype has only a few counts. The DNA of the CDR3 is TGCGCCAGCAGTCCCTCCCAGGACAGGGGGCTGTACGAGCAGTACTTC. It specifies CASSPSQDRGLYEQYF. The rearrangement joins TRBV4-3 to TRBJ2-7, with TRBD1 matching over 11 bases. V gave up 6 bases and J gave up 4 bases; unmatched junction bases: 11. There are 16 residues in the CDR3. Germline lookup yields CDR1 LGHNA and CDR2 YSLEER.

For this clonotype: Its ends do not fully match the called genes, so a read error is possible. The chain joins TRBV7-7 to TRBJ2-3, with TRBD2 matching 10 bases. This CDR3 spans 15 amino acids. Germline lookup yields CDR1 SSHAT and CDR2 FNYEAQ (reference sequence). CDR3 loop: CASSRSGGAGDTQYF. In DNA form, the CDR3 reads TGTGCTAGCAGCCGAAGCGGGGGGGCCGGAGATACGCAGTATTTT.

This clonotype was observed once. This sequence joins TRBV5-1 and TRBJ2-7; possible D gene TRBD1, 5 bases. There are 17 residues in the CDR3. CDR1 and CDR2 (germline): SGHRS, YFSETQ. V lost 2 bases and J 0 bases, leaving 18 bases between the germline ends. Here the CDR3 DNA reads TGCGCCAGCAGCTTTGAACTCAGGGTCTCTAGCTCCTACGAGCAGTACTTC. Protein sequence: CASSFELRVSSSYEQYF.

The CDR3 here is CASRWMQGTDTQYF. The CDR3 nucleotides are TGTGCCAGCAGGTGGATGCAGGGGACAGATACGCAGTATTTT. The J gene is TRBJ2-3, the V gene TRBV5-6; a possible D gene is TRBD1 (6 bases). V shed 5 bases and J shed 3 bases, with 13 bases lying between them. Per the germline V gene, CDR1 is SGHDT and CDR2 is YYEEEE. The CDR3 consists of 14 residues. Using reference TRBV5-6 and TRBJ2-3 for the parts outside the CDR3, the full variable domain is DAGVTQSPTHLIKTRGQQVTLRCSPKSGHDTVSWYQQALGQGPQFIFQYYEEEERQRGNFPDRFSGHQFPNYSSELNVNALLLGDSALYLCASRWMQGTDTQYFGPGTRLTVL.

The chain links TRBV18 to TRBJ1-4, with D tentatively TRBD1 (5 bases). CDR1 is KGHSH and CDR2 is LQKENI in the germline V gene. V was pared by 2 bases and J by 8 bases, with 15 bases between. The CDR3 runs to 15 residues. CDR3 nucleotides: TGTGCCAGCTCACCAAAGGCGGGGGTCGGCGAAAAACTGTTTTTT. This gives the protein CASSPKAGVGEKLFF. Full variable domain (outside the CDR3, taken from reference TRBV18 and TRBJ1-4): NAGVMQNPRHLVRRRGQEARLRCSPMKGHSHVYWYRQLPEEGLKFMVYLQKENIIDESGMPKERFSAEFPKEGPSILRIQQVVRGDSAAYFCASSPKAGVGEKLFFGSGTQLSVL.

There are a few counts of this clonotype. V is TRBV4-3 and J is TRBJ2-1; the D gene is possibly TRBD2 (5 bases). CDR1 is LGHNA and CDR2 is YSLEER in the germline V gene. This CDR3 is 14 amino acids long. Trimming took off 0 bases at V and 8 bases at J, with 11 bases between the two ends. CDR3 region: CASSQDLRGDEQFF. The CDR3 region has the DNA TGCGCCAGCAGCCAAGATCTTCGGGGAGATGAGCAGTTCTTC.

The gene calls are TRBV5-6 and TRBJ2-3; D is tentatively TRBD1 or TRBD2 (5 bases each). The CDR3 length is 15 residues. V dropped 1 base and J dropped 7 bases, with 16 bases sitting between them. Per germline, CDR1 SGHDT and CDR2 YYEEEE. The DNA of the CDR3 is TGTGCCAGCAGCTTGCAAGTGTTGGGGGAATATACGCAGTATTTT. It is translated as CASSLQVLGEYTQYF.

The genes are TRBV6-5 and TRBJ1-2, with a weak D call TRBD1 (6 bases). Germline assignment: CDR1 MNHEY and CDR2 SVGAGI. Trimming removed 7 bases from V and 7 bases from J, with 19 bases in between. The CDR3 spans 14 residues. CDR3 DNA sequence: TGTGCCAGCACCAAACAGGGCCTTAGTGGTGGCTACACCTTC. Amino acid sequence: CASTKQGLSGGYTF.

This clonotype was seen a few times. The rearrangement links TRBV20-1 to TRBJ2-5; no definite D call. The CDR3 covers 12 residues. Germline CDR1 DFQATT, CDR2 SNEGSKA (reference sequence). The V end lost 2 bases, the J end lost 4 bases, and 8 bases lay between the germline ends. Written as DNA, the CDR3 is TGCAGTGCTAGAAGCGATGTAGAGACCCAGTACTTC. Translation: CSARSDVETQYF.

V is TRBV6-4 and J is TRBJ2-1; a weak D match, TRBD2 (7 bases). The DNA end is more similar to TRBJ2-7, so the J call may be wrong. The germline CDR1 and CDR2 sequences are MRHNA and SNTAGT. The CDR3 covers 17 residues. The CDR3 DNA follows: TGTGCCAGCAGTGACGTTGTAGGGGGGGGCTCCTACAATGAGCAGTACTTC. Its translation is CASSDVVGGGSYNEQYF.

This clonotype was counted a few times. The rearrangement joins TRBV6-2 or TRBV6-3 to TRBJ2-7, with TRBD2 matching 10 bases. The ends lost 7 bases at V and 1 base at J; junction bases unmatched: 7. Per germline, CDR1 MNHEY and CDR2 SVGEGT. The length of the CDR3 is 15 residues. DNA of the CDR3: TGTGCCAGCAAGGAAAGCGGGGGGGCATCCTACGAGCAGTACTTC. Its protein is CASKESGGASYEQYF.

This chain connects TRBV7-2 to TRBJ2-5; 10 bases match TRBD2. Trimming removed 1 base from V and 11 bases from J; junction bases left unmatched: 19. The CDR3 consists of 18 residues. Germline CDR1 SGHTA, CDR2 FQGNSA. This CDR3 is CASSLVLLSASGGYEQYF. CDR3 bases: TGTGCCAGCAGCTTAGTGCTCTTGTCTGCTAGCGGGGGATATGAGCAGTACTTC.

V is TRBV28 and J is TRBJ1-6, with D possibly matching TRBD1 (5 bases). This CDR3 comprises 15 residues. V lost 3 bases and J lost 2, with 8 bases in between. The germline gives CDR1 MDHEN, CDR2 SYDVKM. The CDR3 DNA reads TGTGCCAGCAGTTTGTCGGGGGCCTATAATTCACCCCTCCACTTT. It translates to CASSLSGAYNSPLHF.

The chain combines TRBV14 with TRBJ2-3; the D is unclear. V lost 3 bases and J lost 0, with 10 bases in between. CDR3 size: 15 residues. Germline-derived CDR1 and CDR2 are SGHDN and FVKESK. This CDR3 reads CASSHWTDSTDTQYF. The CDR3 DNA follows: TGTGCCAGCAGCCACTGGACGGATAGCACAGATACGCAGTATTTT.

This chain uses TRBV20-1 with TRBJ2-3, with no clear D. V shed 3 bases and J shed 4 bases, with 11 bases lying between them. The CDR3 is made up of 13 amino acids. Germline CDR1 reads DFQATT; CDR2 reads SNEGSKA (reference sequence). CDR3 amino acids: CSASHGAADTQYF. The DNA for the CDR3 is TGCAGTGCTAGCCATGGCGCGGCAGATACGCAGTATTTT.

There are many counts of this clonotype. Just one base apart from a much larger clone, this may be a read error. In DNA, the CDR3 is TGCAGCGTTGAAGGGAGCGGGGCATCTTACAATGAGCAGTACTTC. It translates to CSVEGSGASYNEQYF. The J gene is TRBJ2-7, the V gene TRBV29-1; 7 bases line up with TRBD2. The CDR3 is 15 residues long. The trim removed 1 base at V and 7 bases at J, leaving 13 bases unmatched. Germline V gives CDR1 SQVTM, CDR2 ANQGSEA.

The rearrangement links TRBV10-3 to TRBJ1-2; D might be TRBD1 (5 bases). The CDR3 runs to 16 residues. The V end was cut by 6 bases, the J end by 5 bases, with 22 bases between. Germline V gene sequence: CDR1 ENHRY, CDR2 SYGVKD. The CDR3 DNA follows: TGTGCCATCAGACGACCGTTCCAGGGCAGCAAATATGGCTACACCTTC. Protein: CAIRRPFQGSKYGYTF.

V and J are TRBV20-1 and TRBJ2-7, with D possibly TRBD2 on 7 matching bases. Trimming left V 2 bases short and J 2 bases short, with 13 bases between. The CDR3 runs 14 residues. Germline-derived CDR1 and CDR2 are DFQATT and SNEGSKA (reference sequence). CDR3 amino acids: CSARREDSPYEQYF. The CDR3 DNA sequence: TGCAGTGCTAGACGGGAGGACAGCCCCTACGAGCAGTACTTC.

This clonotype appeared a single time. The chain employs TRBV4-3 and TRBJ1-4; TRBD1 agrees at 10 bases. Per the germline V gene, CDR1 is LGHNA and CDR2 is YSLEER. The CDR3 spans 17 residues. Losses at the gene ends were 3 bases for V and 0 bases for J; bases not matched to a gene: 4. The DNA of the CDR3 is TGCGCCAGCAGCCAGCGGGACAGGGGATCAACTAATGAAAAACTGTTTTTT. This encodes CASSQRDRGSTNEKLFF.

To note about this clonotype: The junction and the germline gene differ at one end; a read error may be behind it. The chain recombines TRBV3-1 with TRBJ2-5; D is ambiguous. Germline V gene sequence: CDR1 LGHDT, CDR2 YNNKEL (reference sequence). The CDR3 sequence is 12 residues long. The CDR3 DNA is TGTACCAGCAGTTGGGCTGGAGAGACCCAGTACTTC. This encodes CTSSWAGETQYF.

V gene TRBV12-3 or TRBV12-4 combines with J gene TRBJ2-5; the match to TRBD2 covers 8 bases. The J segment lost 11 bases and the V segment lost 1 base, leaving 18 bases of the junction unmatched. The CDR3 runs 17 residues. In DNA, the CDR3 is TGTGCCAGCAGTTTAGTTTTAGCGGGGTTACCACACAATGAGCAGTACTTC. This encodes CASSLVLAGLPHNEQYF.

This chain links TRBV9 with TRBJ2-5; no clear D gene. CDR1 SGDLS and CDR2 YYNGEE come from the germline V gene. The germline V and J ends were trimmed by 4 bases and 5 bases, with 18 bases remaining between them. CDR3 length: 15 residues. CDR3: CASSHLSGSVETQYF. In DNA form, the CDR3 reads TGTGCCAGCAGCCACTTGTCGGGTAGTGTTGAGACCCAGTACTTC.

Concerning this clonotype: It may be a read error: a sequence one base away is much more abundant. The chain couples TRBV5-1 to TRBJ2-7, with no clear D. The V gene's germline CDR1 is SGHRS and CDR2 YFSETQ. There are 13 residues in the CDR3. Trimming left V 4 bases short and J 7 bases short, with 15 bases between. The CDR3 DNA follows: TGCGCCAGCAGCGAAGGACGAGCCCGGGAGCAGTACTTC. Its translation: CASSEGRAREQYF.

This clonotype was seen a few times. The V call is TRBV21-1, the J call TRBJ2-1; the D call of TRBD2 is as the table states it, not checked on the DNA. TRBV21-1 is annotated as a pseudogene. This CDR3 spans 16 amino acids. The DNA for the CDR3 is TGTGCCAGCAGCTCCTGGACTAGCGGGAGATACAATGAGCAGTTCTTC. This codes for CASSSWTSGRYNEQFF.

The CDR3 loop reads CATSGPLGETQYF. The CDR3 DNA reads as TGTGCCACCTCTGGCCCGTTGGGAGAGACCCAGTACTTC. V gene TRBV24-1 combines with J gene TRBJ2-5; D ambiguous. Trimming took off 9 bases at V and 4 bases at J, with 14 bases between the two ends. The CDR3 runs to 13 residues. Germline assignment: CDR1 KGHDR and CDR2 SFDVKD.

This clonotype has more than one count but fewer than ten. The V gene is TRBV29-1, the J gene TRBJ2-6; weak D call: TRBD1 (7 bases). The germline V gene encodes CDR1 SQVTM and CDR2 ANQGSEA. V lost 6 bases, J lost 4 bases, and 16 bases lay in between. The CDR3 spans 15 residues. For the CDR3, the DNA is TGCAGCGTGTCTCCAGGGGGGAGAGGGGCCAACGTCCTGACTTTC. This sequence encodes CSVSPGGRGANVLTF.

In regard to this clonotype: One junction end disagrees with the germline gene, perhaps due to a read error. The chain couples TRBV12-3 or TRBV12-4 to TRBJ2-4, with a possible D match to TRBD2 (5 bases). The DNA matches TRBJ2-7 better at its end, which makes the J call doubtful. CDR3 length: 13 residues. The CDR3 loop reads CVSRPGSADEQYF. The CDR3 region has the DNA TGTGTCAGCCGCCCGGGGAGTGCTGACGAGCAGTACTTC.

This clonotype appeared a few times. The V and J genes are TRBV4-3 and TRBJ2-1, with D possibly matching TRBD1 (5 bases). CDR1 and CDR2 (germline): LGHNA, YSLEER. CDR3 length: 16 amino acids. With 2 bases removed from V and 3 bases from J, the gap between germline ends came to 14 bases. The CDR3 coding sequence is TGCGCCAGCAGCCAACTGCTTGGGGCCCTCTACAATGAGCAGTTCTTC. It encodes CASSQLLGALYNEQFF.

This clonotype is a singleton in its sample. The chain links TRBV20-1 to TRBJ2-3; no firm D call. This CDR3 contains 16 residues. V lost 0 bases and J lost 0, with 13 bases in between. Germline V gene lookup returns CDR1 DFQATT and CDR2 SNEGSKA (reference sequence). CDR3 in DNA: TGCAGTGCTAGAGACTCGCGTGCGGCTAGCACAGATACGCAGTATTTT. Translation gives CSARDSRAASTDTQYF.